The 19 T cell receptor beta chains in this list originate from one sample, sequenced in a study of OX40 agonist ivuxolimab in advanced cancers. Some clones are missing from TCRdb's copy, which holds only in-frame ones; the method was immunoSEQ multiplex PCR. The repertoire has around 99,000 clones, 75% to 95% of them found once; the top ten carry about 1.2%. The sample here was CD4+ or CD8+ T cells sorted from blood, taken in a trial of the OX40 agonist ivuxolimab. These receptors all stem from an adult with an advanced solid tumor such as melanoma, head and neck, liver or kidney cancer.

V and J are TRBV6-4 and TRBJ1-5, with a weak D call TRBD1 (5 bases). In germline, CDR1 is MRHNA, CDR2 SNTAGT. This CDR3 has 14 amino acids. Between the trimmed V and J ends, which lost 0 bases and 6 bases, there was a span of 9 bases. CDR3 bases: TGTGCCAGCAGTGACTCTGCAGGGACTCAGCCCCAGCATTTT. Protein sequence: CASSDSAGTQPQHF.

This clone was seen just once. This rearrangement joins TRBV19 to TRBJ1-1; 9 nucleotides align to TRBD1. Germline values: CDR1 LNHDA, CDR2 SQIVND (reference sequence). The V gene end was trimmed by 5 bases and the J gene end by 1 base; junction bases not matched to a gene: 2. The CDR3 sequence is 14 residues long. The CDR3 DNA reads TGTGCCAGTAGTGACAGGGGGGGGAACACTGAAGCTTTCTTT. Protein: CASSDRGGNTEAFF.

This chain joins TRBV9 and TRBJ1-4; tentative D call: TRBD1 (5 bases). Germline V CDR1 and CDR2: SGDLS, YYNGEE. This CDR3 region has 14 residues. V was pared by 7 bases and J by 6 bases, with 16 bases between. The CDR3 nucleotides read TGTGCCAGCGGCCGTGGGGGGTGGGATGAAAAACTGTTTTTT. It encodes CASGRGGWDEKLFF.

The chain uses TRBV7-9 and TRBJ2-5; perhaps TRBD1 as D (5 bases). The end of the DNA is better explained by TRBJ2-7, so the J call may be wrong. CDR3 length: 13 residues. Germline values: CDR1 SEHNR, CDR2 FQNEAQ (reference sequence). The CDR3 here is CASSSTQVYEQYF. The CDR3 bases are TGTGCCAGCAGCTCCACACAGGTCTACGAGCAGTACTTC.

A single count supports this clone. The J gene is TRBJ1-5, the V gene TRBV30; D is ambiguous. This CDR3 spans 13 amino acids. The germline V gene encodes CDR1 GTSNPN and CDR2 SVGIG (reference sequence). V was pared by 1 base and J by 7 bases, with 11 bases between. The CDR3 DNA is TGTGCCTGGAGTGCGAATTGGAGACAGCCCCAGCATTTT. This sequence encodes CAWSANWRQPQHF.

The chain employs TRBV6-1 and TRBJ2-7; D not certain. The CDR3 runs 14 residues. V was cut by 2 bases and J by 1 base, with 9 bases left in between. Germline-derived CDR1 and CDR2 are MNHNS and SASEGT. CDR3: CASSERVKSYEQYF. CDR3 DNA: TGTGCCAGCAGTGAAAGAGTGAAATCCTACGAGCAGTACTTC.

The gene calls are TRBV28 and TRBJ1-2; perhaps TRBD1 as D (5 bases). V was cut by 10 bases and J by 4 bases, with 16 bases left in between. CDR3 length: 13 residues. Germline lookup yields CDR1 MDHEN and CDR2 SYDVKM. CDR3 in DNA: TGTGCCACCAGGGAGGACGGCTCCTATGGCTACACCTTC. Its translation is CATREDGSYGYTF.

V is TRBV15 and J is TRBJ1-1; D remains unclear. Germline V gene sequence: CDR1 LNHNV, CDR2 YYDKDF (reference sequence). V lost 1 base and J lost 3, with 6 bases in between. The CDR3 loop spans 13 amino acids. The CDR3 here is CATSRGSDTEAFF. In DNA, the CDR3 is TGTGCCACCAGCAGAGGGAGCGACACTGAAGCTTTCTTT. The full variable domain, rest sourced from reference TRBV15 and TRBJ1-1, is DAMVIQNPRYQVTQFGKPVTLSCSQTLNHNVMYWYQQKSSQAPKLLFHYYDKDFNNEADTPDNFQSRRPNTSFCFLDIRSPGLGDTAMYLCATSRGSDTEAFFGQGTRLTVV.

The rearrangement uses TRBV7-2 and TRBJ1-1; 8 nucleotides match TRBD1. The CDR3 covers 14 residues. V shed 3 bases and J 5 bases; nucleotides not matched to a gene: 5. Germline assignment: CDR1 SGHTA and CDR2 FQGNSA. The CDR3, as DNA: TGTGCCAGCAGCTTTCAGGGGGCGTATACTGAAGCTTTCTTT. Encoded protein: CASSFQGAYTEAFF.

The chain links TRBV19 to TRBJ2-2, with unresolved D. The germline gives CDR1 LNHDA, CDR2 SQIVND (reference sequence). V lost 7 bases, J lost 6 bases, and 15 bases lay in between. The CDR3 consists of 14 residues. In DNA, the CDR3 is TGTGCCAGTATGAATTCAAATCGGGCCGGGGAGCTGTTTTTT. The encoded protein is CASMNSNRAGELFF.

The J gene is TRBJ1-5, the V gene TRBV10-3; the D gene is possibly TRBD1 (6 bases). Germline loops: CDR1 ENHRY, CDR2 SYGVKD. The CDR3 is made up of 16 amino acids. V gave up 1 base and J gave up 5 bases, with 15 bases separating them. As DNA, the CDR3 is TGTGCCATCAGTGAGTTGTACAGGGCAAGGGATCAGCCCCAGCATTTT. Protein sequence: CAISELYRARDQPQHF.

This chain connects TRBV11-2 to TRBJ1-3; weak D call: TRBD1 (6 bases). The CDR3 is made up of 16 amino acids. The germline V gene encodes CDR1 SGHAT and CDR2 FQNNGV. V lost 5 bases and J lost 4, with 18 bases in between. CDR3 protein: CASSHPGTLNGNTIYF. CDR3 DNA: TGTGCCAGCAGCCATCCCGGGACATTAAACGGAAACACCATATATTTT.

This chain links TRBV7-2 with TRBJ2-1, with 7 bases that match TRBD1. The CDR3 is 15 amino acids. Germline CDR1 SGHTA, CDR2 FQGNSA. Trimming removed 5 bases from V and 0 bases from J; junction bases left unmatched: 4. The CDR3 is CASSPDRRSYNEQFF. CDR3 nucleotides: TGTGCCAGCAGCCCGGACAGGCGCTCCTACAATGAGCAGTTCTTC.

The CDR3 reads CASSLGVATNEKLFF. The CDR3 DNA is TGTGCCAGCAGTTTAGGGGTAGCAACTAATGAAAAACTGTTTTTT. The chain carries TRBV28 and TRBJ1-4; no reliable D call. Trimming removed 2 bases from V and 0 bases from J, with 7 bases in between. Germline CDR1 reads MDHEN; CDR2 reads SYDVKM. The length of the CDR3 is 15 residues.

The genes are TRBV2 and TRBJ1-2; D is undetermined. Deletions cut 3 bases from V and 8 bases from J, with 10 bases between. This CDR3 is 12 amino acids long. From germline, CDR1 is SNHLY and CDR2 FYNNEI. CDR3 in DNA: TGTGCCAGCAGTGAGGATCGCTCCGGCTACACCTTC. Encoded protein: CASSEDRSGYTF.

This clone was found once. The genes are TRBV5-4 and TRBJ2-1; 9 bases agree with TRBD2. V was pared by 4 bases and J by 1 base, with 6 bases of the junction left unmatched. The germline gives CDR1 SGHNT, CDR2 YYREEE (reference sequence). This CDR3 is 16 amino acids long. The CDR3 nucleotides are TGTGCCAGCAGCATCTTAGCGGGAGAGTCCTACAATGAGCAGTTCTTC. As protein: CASSILAGESYNEQFF.

The genes are TRBV27 and TRBJ1-2; 7 bases line up with TRBD1. The CDR3 extends over 15 amino acids. The trim removed 5 bases at V and 6 bases at J, leaving 12 bases unmatched. Per the germline V gene, CDR1 is MNHEY and CDR2 is SMNVEV (reference sequence). CDR3 sequence (DNA): TGTGCCAGCAGTACCCTCAGACAGGGAAGGGATGGCTACACCTTC. It translates to CASSTLRQGRDGYTF.

V gene TRBV6-6 combines with J gene TRBJ2-1, with 9 bases fitting TRBD2. Germline V CDR1 and CDR2: MNHNY, SVGAGI (reference sequence). Unmatched junction bases numbered 13, after V lost 6 bases and J lost 10 bases. CDR3 length: 15 amino acids. CDR3 loop: CASRLAGGPTYEQFF. CDR3 in DNA: TGTGCCAGCAGGCTGGCGGGAGGGCCGACTTACGAGCAGTTCTTC.

The V gene is TRBV5-1, the J gene TRBJ2-5; tentative D call: TRBD2 (6 bases). Germline CDR1 and CDR2: SGHRS and YFSETQ. The V and J ends lost 4 bases and 4 bases respectively, with 20 bases between them. The CDR3 loop spans 16 amino acids. Here the CDR3 DNA reads TGCGCCAGCAGCGCTCTCACCGGGAGCTTAGGAGAGACCCAGTACTTC. Amino acid sequence: CASSALTGSLGETQYF.